These T cell receptor beta chains were read from a single sample in a study of molecular identifiers for immune sequencing clone quantification. Via MiXCR, TCRdb re-called the PCR reads, giving one row per CDR3 protein. The data show around 480,000 distinct CDR3 sequences, around 21% seen once. Sequenced material: naive CD8+ T cells from blood, with Jurkat cell RNA spiked in. These receptors were obtained from a human donor in good health. Some libraries in this study had Jurkat cell RNA spiked in. The CDR3 runs from the conserved cysteine through the conserved F or W. Each record gives: J gene, V gene, clone size, CDR3 protein. Clone size is given for some rows only: seen once, a few or many times, or a class if the clone is expanded.

j_gene: TRBJ2-3; v_gene: TRBV6-6; abundance: many; CDR3aa: CASSYLRGEDTQYF
j_gene: TRBJ2-1; v_gene: TRBV30; abundance: -; CDR3aa: CAWSVGPDEGEQFF
j_gene: TRBJ2-3; v_gene: TRBV28; abundance: few; CDR3aa: CVSSSGQGGDTQYF
j_gene: TRBJ2-2; v_gene: TRBV7-9; abundance: -; CDR3aa: CASSIPDVANTGELFF
j_gene: TRBJ1-5; v_gene: TRBV19; abundance: few; CDR3aa: CASSISEGIQPQHF
j_gene: TRBJ2-1; v_gene: TRBV4-3; abundance: many; CDR3aa: CASSQDGGAYNEQFF
j_gene: TRBJ2-7; v_gene: TRBV14; abundance: -; CDR3aa: CASSQVNIPYEQYF
j_gene: TRBJ2-5; v_gene: TRBV5-6; abundance: few; CDR3aa: CASSLRLAGVLETQYF
j_gene: TRBJ2-1; v_gene: TRBV7-9; abundance: few; CDR3aa: CASSPTNSLGQFF
j_gene: TRBJ1-1; v_gene: TRBV5-1; abundance: many; CDR3aa: CASSLLSGGVFYTEAFF
j_gene: TRBJ2-7; v_gene: TRBV6-2/TRBV6-3; abundance: few; CDR3aa: CASNHRDRVLKQYF
j_gene: TRBJ2-7; v_gene: TRBV20-1; abundance: many; CDR3aa: CSAERTVSYEQYF
j_gene: TRBJ2-7; v_gene: TRBV30; abundance: many; CDR3aa: CAWSPGTGTEQYF
j_gene: TRBJ1-4; v_gene: TRBV5-4; abundance: few; CDR3aa: CASSPELANEKLFF
j_gene: TRBJ2-7; v_gene: TRBV5-5; abundance: many; CDR3aa: CASIPSTGGYEQYF
j_gene: TRBJ2-7; v_gene: TRBV7-6; abundance: -; CDR3aa: CASSLGTYPSYEQYF
j_gene: TRBJ1-1; v_gene: TRBV5-1; abundance: many; CDR3aa: CASSNGNTEAFF
j_gene: TRBJ2-7; v_gene: TRBV5-8; abundance: many; CDR3aa: CASSLALGYSYEQYF
j_gene: TRBJ1-5; v_gene: TRBV5-6; abundance: many; CDR3aa: CASSLGDSANQPQHF
j_gene: TRBJ2-1; v_gene: TRBV27; abundance: many; CDR3aa: CASRAGYNEQFF
j_gene: TRBJ2-2; v_gene: TRBV20-1; abundance: many; CDR3aa: CSASEDKYTGELFF
j_gene: TRBJ2-6; v_gene: TRBV12-3/TRBV12-4; abundance: many; CDR3aa: CASTSPSGLNSGANVLTF
j_gene: TRBJ2-1; v_gene: TRBV19; abundance: few; CDR3aa: CASSIAGQGYNEQFF
j_gene: TRBJ2-5; v_gene: TRBV6-5; abundance: few; CDR3aa: CASSTDLGAQETQYF
j_gene: TRBJ2-2; v_gene: TRBV6-5; abundance: many; CDR3aa: CASSYSGSLTGELFF
j_gene: TRBJ1-2; v_gene: TRBV6-5; abundance: few; CDR3aa: CASSMNDREDGYTF
j_gene: TRBJ2-3; v_gene: TRBV7-2; abundance: few; CDR3aa: CASSSSALGDTQYF
j_gene: TRBJ2-2; v_gene: TRBV9; abundance: few; CDR3aa: CASSVPRAGELFF
j_gene: TRBJ1-1; v_gene: TRBV3-1; abundance: many; CDR3aa: CASSQVERAEAFF
j_gene: TRBJ2-3; v_gene: TRBV4-3; abundance: -; CDR3aa: CASSQDAGSPASTDTQYF
j_gene: TRBJ1-5; v_gene: TRBV9; abundance: -; CDR3aa: CASSVVGDSNQPPHF
j_gene: TRBJ2-3; v_gene: TRBV6-2/TRBV6-3; abundance: many; CDR3aa: CASSYSGPRTDTQYF
j_gene: TRBJ1-2; v_gene: TRBV27; abundance: few; CDR3aa: CASSSWESYGYTF
j_gene: TRBJ2-3; v_gene: TRBV12-3/TRBV12-4; abundance: many; CDR3aa: CASRLTGSSTDTQYF
j_gene: TRBJ2-2; v_gene: TRBV12-5; abundance: many; CDR3aa: CASGLGQNTGELFF
j_gene: TRBJ1-5; v_gene: TRBV2; abundance: many; CDR3aa: CASRNPGQGNPQHF
j_gene: TRBJ1-1; v_gene: TRBV28; abundance: many; CDR3aa: CASSFPTEAFF
j_gene: TRBJ1-4; v_gene: TRBV30; abundance: -; CDR3aa: CALHRSSATNEKLFF
j_gene: TRBJ2-7; v_gene: TRBV20-1; abundance: -; CDR3aa: CSARSALSYEQYF
j_gene: TRBJ1-5; v_gene: TRBV6-6; abundance: few; CDR3aa: CASSYPFQPQHF
j_gene: TRBJ2-2; v_gene: TRBV4-1; abundance: many; CDR3aa: CASSQYDGSTGELFF
j_gene: TRBJ2-1; v_gene: TRBV27; abundance: -; CDR3aa: CASSISGGQYEGEQFF
j_gene: TRBJ2-3; v_gene: TRBV4-1; abundance: many; CDR3aa: CASSQDLSGSTQYF
j_gene: TRBJ1-1; v_gene: TRBV12-3/TRBV12-4; abundance: few; CDR3aa: CASSQPATGPEAFF
j_gene: TRBJ2-7; v_gene: TRBV27; abundance: -; CDR3aa: CASSLRGTWSYEQYF
j_gene: TRBJ2-4; v_gene: TRBV4-3; abundance: -; CDR3aa: CASSPWTSGEGVQYF
j_gene: TRBJ1-1; v_gene: TRBV7-2; abundance: many; CDR3aa: CASSTGATAEAFF
j_gene: TRBJ2-1; v_gene: TRBV7-9; abundance: many; CDR3aa: CASSSLAGSDNEQFF